The sequence of this T cell receptor (beta chain) was determined in a study of blood T cell repertoires in COVID-19 (dated by TCRdb to 2019 to 2021). With respect to the entire study: ImmuneRACE Cohort 3 recovered participants were defined by two consecutive negative NP/OP PCR tests, healthcare professional clearance, or symptom resolution. The collaborator samples originated in the United States, Italy and Spain and spanned the acute and convalescent phases of COVID-19. The material from the prospective study consisted of cDNA or gDNA derived from T cells, B-cell-depleted T cells, or PBMCs. Deeply sampled blood TCRbeta repertoires from subjects exposed to, actively infected with, or recovered from COVID-19 were included in the dataset. The repertoires were released in a freely available public database intended as a resource for research on the immune response to SARS-CoV-2. The samples were drawn from the first 160 participants of the ongoing ImmuneRACE study and from under 1,500 subjects provided by 6 global collaborators. A de-identified subject ID, COVID-19 status, age in years and sex were almost always included in the sample metadata. Where available, HLA class I and class II types were taken from metadata supplied by the sample provider and were not determined by assay-based typing.

Participants in the prospective study were enrolled through a virtual design, were aged roughly 18 to 100 years, and lived in approximately 25 United States geographic areas. In the prospective study, participants were assigned to cohorts based on the clinical history participants reported in a screening survey and a study questionnaire. Each participant in the prospective study had whole blood, serum and a nasopharyngeal or oropharyngeal swab collected by mobile phlebotomists. Additional blood draws and questionnaires over a 2-month period could optionally be provided by prospective study participants. Blood samples from the prospective study were shipped frozen or at room temperature prior to DNA extraction. The research as a whole found: How much clinical and demographic metadata was included differed by source and by participant, and the metadata was provided uncurated.

The germline V gene gives CDR1 as SGHAT and CDR2 as FQNNGV. Reading from cysteine to phenylalanine, the CDR3 counts 17 amino acids. Solely the CDR3 DNA is kept, with 51 bases framed from the first base. Trimmed from V: 2 bases; trimmed from J: 0 bases; junction bases lacking a gene match: 6. This clone was seen once. The clone's antigen remains unknown. No base quality information exists; no much larger clone differs at one position. TCRbeta CDR3 regions were amplified from genomic DNA using the immunoSEQ Assay, a bias-controlled multiplex PCR. Processing in the source paper ran as follows. The number of nucleated cells in each sample was estimated from the amplification of reference gene primers within the assay. Sequence reads were collapsed and filtered to measure the absolute abundance of every unique TCRbeta CDR3 rearrangement. Productive Simpson clonality was computed per sample as the square root of Simpson's diversity index over productive rearrangements. This immuneACCESS table, as held by TCRdb, lists in-frame sequences with V and J called but not all clones. Of the missing ones, under half trace to an unresolved V gene in checked studies; the others have no known cause. That table gives V, J and clone size, and the DNA gave D and trimming. A total of a few hundred thousand clones appear in this sample, approximately 87% of them only once. Clones ranked in the top ten supply around 1.9% of the sample.

The chain is encoded by TRBV11-2 joined to TRBJ2-1, with TRBD2 identical over 8 junction bases. Material: PBMCs or T cells enriched from blood (not recorded which). The sequence was obtained from a man in his forties or fifties in a cohort exposed to, infected with or recovered from COVID-19 (not recorded which). The CDR3 region has the sequence CASSLYASGSSYNEQFF. The DNA sequence is as follows: TGTGCCAGCAGCTTATATGCCAGCGGGAGCTCCTACAATGAGCAGTTCTTC.